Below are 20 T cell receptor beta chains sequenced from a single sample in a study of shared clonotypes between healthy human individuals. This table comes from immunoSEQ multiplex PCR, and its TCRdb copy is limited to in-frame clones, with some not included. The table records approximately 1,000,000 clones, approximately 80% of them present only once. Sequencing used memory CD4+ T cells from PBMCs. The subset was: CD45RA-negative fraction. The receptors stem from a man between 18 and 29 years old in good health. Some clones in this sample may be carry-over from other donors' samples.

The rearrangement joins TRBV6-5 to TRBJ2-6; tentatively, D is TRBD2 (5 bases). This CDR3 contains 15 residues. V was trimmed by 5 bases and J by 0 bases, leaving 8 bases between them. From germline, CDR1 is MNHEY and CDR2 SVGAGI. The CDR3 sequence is CASSVEGSGANVLTF. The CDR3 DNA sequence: TGTGCCAGCAGTGTCGAGGGCTCTGGGGCCAACGTCCTGACTTTC.

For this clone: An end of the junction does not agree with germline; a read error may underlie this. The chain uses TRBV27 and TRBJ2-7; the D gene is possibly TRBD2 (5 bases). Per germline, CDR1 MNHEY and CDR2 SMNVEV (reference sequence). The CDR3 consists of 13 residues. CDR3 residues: CASSQRATYEQHF. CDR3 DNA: TGTGCCAGCAGCCAGAGGGCCACCTACGAGCAGCACTTC.

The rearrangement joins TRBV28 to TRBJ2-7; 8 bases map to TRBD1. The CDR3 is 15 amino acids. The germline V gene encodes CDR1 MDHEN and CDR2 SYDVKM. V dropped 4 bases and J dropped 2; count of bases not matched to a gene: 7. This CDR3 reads CASSSGQGTTYEQYF. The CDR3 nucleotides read TGTGCCAGCAGTTCCGGACAGGGTACAACCTACGAGCAGTACTTC.

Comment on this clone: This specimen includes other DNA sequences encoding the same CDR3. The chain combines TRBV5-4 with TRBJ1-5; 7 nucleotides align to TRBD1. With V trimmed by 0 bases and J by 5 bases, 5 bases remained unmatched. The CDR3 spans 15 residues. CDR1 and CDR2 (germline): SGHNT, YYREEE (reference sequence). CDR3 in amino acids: CASSLGTGVDQPQHF. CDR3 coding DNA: TGTGCCAGCAGCTTGGGTACAGGGGTCGATCAGCCCCAGCATTTT.

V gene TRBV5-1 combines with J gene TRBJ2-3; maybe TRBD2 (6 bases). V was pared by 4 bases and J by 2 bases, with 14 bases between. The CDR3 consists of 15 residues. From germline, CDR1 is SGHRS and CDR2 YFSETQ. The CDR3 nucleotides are TGCGCCAGCAGCACGTCTACGGGGGTCACAGATACGCAGTATTTT. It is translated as CASSTSTGVTDTQYF.

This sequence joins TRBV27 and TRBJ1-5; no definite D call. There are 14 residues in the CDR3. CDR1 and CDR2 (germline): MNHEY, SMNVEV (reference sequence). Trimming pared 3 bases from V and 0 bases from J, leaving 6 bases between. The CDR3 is CASSFGRSNQPQHF. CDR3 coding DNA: TGTGCCAGCAGTTTTGGTCGTAGCAATCAGCCCCAGCATTTT.

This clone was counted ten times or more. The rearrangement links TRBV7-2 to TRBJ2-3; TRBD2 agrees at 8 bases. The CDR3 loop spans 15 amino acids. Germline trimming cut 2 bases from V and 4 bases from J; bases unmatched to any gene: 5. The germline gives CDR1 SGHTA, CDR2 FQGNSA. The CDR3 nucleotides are TGTGCCAGCAGCTTATACGGGAGGGTAGCAGATACGCAGTATTTT. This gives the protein CASSLYGRVADTQYF.

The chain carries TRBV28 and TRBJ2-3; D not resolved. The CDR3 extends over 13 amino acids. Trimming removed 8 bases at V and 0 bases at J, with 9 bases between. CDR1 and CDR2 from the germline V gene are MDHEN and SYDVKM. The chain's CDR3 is CASAGSSTDTQYF. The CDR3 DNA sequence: TGTGCCAGCGCAGGATCTAGCACAGATACGCAGTATTTT.

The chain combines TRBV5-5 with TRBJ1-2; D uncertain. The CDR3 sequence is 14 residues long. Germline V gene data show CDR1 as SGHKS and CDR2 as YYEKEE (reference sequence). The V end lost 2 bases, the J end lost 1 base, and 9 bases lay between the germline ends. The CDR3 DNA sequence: TGTGCCAGCAGCTTACAACAGCGTAACTATGGCTACACCTTC. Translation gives CASSLQQRNYGYTF.

CDR3 sequence (DNA): TGTGCCAGCAGCATCGACAGGGAGAACACTGAAGCTTTCTTT. As protein: CASSIDRENTEAFF. The chain couples TRBV7-2 to TRBJ1-1; 7 nucleotides align to TRBD1. From germline, CDR1 is SGHTA and CDR2 FQGNSA. This CDR3 is 14 amino acids long. V gave up 5 bases and J gave up 1 base; unmatched junction bases: 4. Supplemented by reference TRBV7-2 and TRBJ1-1, the full variable domain reads GAGVSQSPSNKVTEKGKDVELRCDPISGHTALYWYRQSLGQGLEFLIYFQGNSAPDKSGLPSDRFSAERTGGSVSTLTIQRTQQEDSAVYLCASSIDRENTEAFFGQGTRLTVV.

CDR3 loop: CASSSYGTKYEQYF. The CDR3 nucleotides read TGTGCCAGCAGTTCCTACGGGACCAAATACGAGCAGTACTTC. This chain links TRBV27 with TRBJ2-7; the D gene could be TRBD1 or TRBD2 (5 bases each). The germline V gene has CDR1 MNHEY and CDR2 SMNVEV (reference sequence). Trimming pared 4 bases from V and 4 bases from J, leaving 14 bases between. The CDR3 contains 14 residues.

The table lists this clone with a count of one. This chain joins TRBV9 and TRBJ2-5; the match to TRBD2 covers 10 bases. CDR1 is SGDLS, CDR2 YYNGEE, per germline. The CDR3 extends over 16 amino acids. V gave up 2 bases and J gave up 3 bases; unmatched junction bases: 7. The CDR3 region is CASSVGASGREETQYF. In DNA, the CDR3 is TGTGCCAGCAGCGTCGGGGCTAGCGGGAGAGAAGAGACCCAGTACTTC.

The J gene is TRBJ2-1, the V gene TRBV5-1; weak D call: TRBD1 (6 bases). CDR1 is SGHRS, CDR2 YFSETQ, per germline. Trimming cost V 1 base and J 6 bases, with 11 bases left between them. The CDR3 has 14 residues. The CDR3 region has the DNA TGCGCCAGCAGCTTGTTGGGGGCTCTCAATGAGCAGTTCTTC. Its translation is CASSLLGALNEQFF.

In DNA, the CDR3 is TGTGCCAGCAGCTTACCCTTCGCGGGAGCCTCGTCAGATACGCAGTATTTT. Translation gives CASSLPFAGASSDTQYF. The chain is built from TRBV11-2 and TRBJ2-3; TRBD2 agrees at 7 bases. Looked up from germline, CDR1 is SGHAT and CDR2 is FQNNGV. This CDR3 has 17 residues. The junction had 12 bases not matched to a gene; V was cut back by 2 bases and J by 4 bases.

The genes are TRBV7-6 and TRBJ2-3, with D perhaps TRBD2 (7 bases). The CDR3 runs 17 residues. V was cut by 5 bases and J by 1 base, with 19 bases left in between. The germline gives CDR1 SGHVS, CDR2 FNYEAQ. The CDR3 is CASSPGVRTRRTDTQYF. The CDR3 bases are TGTGCCAGCAGCCCAGGGGTCAGGACTAGGCGCACAGATACGCAGTATTTT.

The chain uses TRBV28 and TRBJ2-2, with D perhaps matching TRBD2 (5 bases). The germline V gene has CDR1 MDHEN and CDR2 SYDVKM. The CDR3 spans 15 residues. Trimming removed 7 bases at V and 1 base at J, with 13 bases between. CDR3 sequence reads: CASIEGLKNTGELFF. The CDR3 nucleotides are TGTGCCAGCATAGAGGGCCTCAAGAACACCGGGGAGCTGTTTTTT.

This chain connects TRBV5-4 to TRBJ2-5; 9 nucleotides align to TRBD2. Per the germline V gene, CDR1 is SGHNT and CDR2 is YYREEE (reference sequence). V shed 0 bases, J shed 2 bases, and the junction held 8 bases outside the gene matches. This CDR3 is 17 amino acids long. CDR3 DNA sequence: TGTGCCAGCAGCTTGGGTATGTCTAGCGGGACTCAAGAGACCCAGTACTTC. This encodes CASSLGMSSGTQETQYF.

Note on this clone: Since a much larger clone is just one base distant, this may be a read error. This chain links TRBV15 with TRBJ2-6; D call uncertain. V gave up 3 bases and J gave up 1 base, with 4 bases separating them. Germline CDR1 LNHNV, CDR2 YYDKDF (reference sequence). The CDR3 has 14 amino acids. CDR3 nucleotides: TGTGCCACCAGCAGGGAGTCTGGGGCCAACGTCCTGACTTTC. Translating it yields CATSRESGANVLTF.

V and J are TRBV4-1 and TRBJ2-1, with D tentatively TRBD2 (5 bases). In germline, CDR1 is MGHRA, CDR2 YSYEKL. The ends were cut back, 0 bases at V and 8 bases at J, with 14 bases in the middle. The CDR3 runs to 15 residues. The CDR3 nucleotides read TGCGCCAGCAGCCAAGATAGTGGTCGGACTGATGAGCAGTTCTTC. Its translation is CASSQDSGRTDEQFF.

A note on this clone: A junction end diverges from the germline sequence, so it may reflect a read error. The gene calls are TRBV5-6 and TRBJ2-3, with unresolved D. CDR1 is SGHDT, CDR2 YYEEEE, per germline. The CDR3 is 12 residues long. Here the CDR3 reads CASSLDGDTQYF. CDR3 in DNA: TGTGCCAGCAGTTTGGATGGAGATACGCAGTATTTT.